Listed below are T cell receptor beta chains from one sample, sequenced in a study of cytomegalovirus exposure and HLA in healthy donors. Libraries were prepared by immunoSEQ multiplex PCR; TCRdb keeps only in-frame clonotypes and omits some of them. The sample includes around 280,000 clones, roughly 89% of them seen just once. The sample comprised PBMCs. The receptor set was obtained from a woman younger than 30 in good health and CMV-seronegative. Both conserved end residues are part of each CDR3. The D gene is left open where the match is weak. Expanded clones are given a class, and other clones once, few, many or no size at all.

d_call,j_call,v_call,clone_size,cdr3_nt,cdr3_aa
TRBD2,TRBJ2-1,TRBV30,.,TGTGCCTGTTGGGCGGGGGGGCGCAATGAGCAGTTCTTC,CACWAGGRNEQFF
.,TRBJ2-7,TRBV29-1,.,TGCAGCGTCGGCTGGGGAGAGGGCGAGCAGTACTTC,CSVGWGEGEQYF
.,TRBJ1-1,TRBV6-5,few,TGTGCCAGCAGACCCGGTTTGGCAGGGGAAGCTTTCTTT,CASRPGLAGEAFF
.,TRBJ2-7,TRBV5-1,once,TGCGCCAGCAGCTCAAGACCCGGGGTCCTCAGGGAGCAGTACTTC,CASSSRPGVLREQYF
TRBD1,TRBJ2-7,TRBV6-1,.,TGTGCCAGCAACCCGGGACAGGGGACCTACGAGCAGTACTTC,CASNPGQGTYEQYF
.,TRBJ1-6,TRBV4-1,once,TGCGCCAGCAGCCAAGATGTCGACAGTTCGAATAATTCACCCCTCCACTTT,CASSQDVDSSNNSPLHF
.,TRBJ1-2,TRBV4-1,.,TGCGCCAGCAGCCAAGAGCACCAGGCCTATTATGGCTACACCTTC,CASSQEHQAYYGYTF
TRBD2,TRBJ2-3,TRBV6-4,.,TGTGCCAGCCGTGGGGGACTAGCGGGGGGCCCAAGCACAGATACGCAGTATTTT,CASRGGLAGGPSTDTQYF
TRBD1,TRBJ1-2,TRBV5-6,few,TGTGCCAGCAGCCCCGGGACAGGGGATGGCTACACCTTC,CASSPGTGDGYTF
.,TRBJ1-3,TRBV6-6,.,TGTGCCAGCAGTTGGGGGGGACAACCCTCTGGAAACACCATATATTTT,CASSWGGQPSGNTIYF
TRBD2,TRBJ2-2,TRBV5-1,.,TGCGCCAGCAGATCGCTAGCGGGGGGTACCGGGGAGCTGTTTTTT,CASRSLAGGTGELFF
.,TRBJ1-5,TRBV28,.,TGTGCCAGCAGTTTACCCAGGGAAGGTCAGCCCCAGCATTTT,CASSLPREGQPQHF